The clone carrying this T cell receptor beta chain was picked up many times. Its specificity is unknown. The sample belongs to a study of T-cell reconstitution after alpha-beta-depleted transplantation in children. Overall study findings and caveats: The authors attributed T-cell counts and diversity one year after transplant mostly to newly produced T cells. It was reported that alpha-beta T cells came from several hundred expanded graft clones (about two months after transplant). Diversity of TCRbeta at day 60 was high in some patients, arising from surviving recipient T cells and thymic progenitors.

The library targeted TCRbeta and was prepared with unique molecular identifiers. TCRdb re-analysed the PCR reads in MiXCR, keeping a single row per CDR3 protein. The sample has roughly 240,000 distinct CDR3 sequences; approximately 8% are singletons. The CDR3 is 17 residues long. J lost 2 bases, V lost 4 bases, and 5 bases had no gene match. CDR1 and CDR2 (germline): LGHDT, YNNKEL (reference sequence). The V call is TRBV3-1, the J call TRBJ2-1; TRBD2 aligns across 13 bases. Specimen: PBMCs, mostly from graft donor cells, collected 180 days after TCRalphabeta/CD19-depleted stem cell transplant. The TCR comes from a male patient younger than 18 who had a stem cell transplant for acute lymphoblastic leukemia, so the T cells may come from the graft donor. CDR3 nucleotides: TGTGCCAGCAGCCGGACTAGCGGGAGATGGCCCTACAATGAGCAGTTCTTC. It encodes CASSRTSGRWPYNEQFF.